This TCR beta chain was recovered during a study of cytomegalovirus exposure and HLA in healthy donors. Germline values: CDR1 LGHNA, CDR2 YSLEER. The CDR3 length is 15 residues. Deletions cut 2 bases from V and 1 base from J, with 11 bases between. There are a few counts of this clone. The antigen is unknown. Broader study findings: Excluded: some indistinguishable V segments such as TRBV6-2 and TRBV6-3. A link between a missense DCLRE1C variant and TCR beta V- and J-gene trimming emerged from a later analysis. Solely CMV serostatus was available to characterize immune exposure.

13 Jbeta primers and 60 Vbeta primers were used for the PCR. Method: immunoSEQ multiplex PCR; TCRdb's copy keeps in-frame clones and lacks some. The repertoire holds more than 95,000 clones, roughly 9% seen once, with roughly 3% in the top ten. Sequenced material: PBMCs. J is TRBJ1-1 and V is TRBV4-3; D is undetermined. This TCR was recovered from a man aged 25-40 years in good health and CMV-seronegative. CDR3 in DNA: TGCGCCAGCAGCCAAAATCCTTGGGCGAACACTGAAGCTTTCTTT. It encodes CASSQNPWANTEAFF.